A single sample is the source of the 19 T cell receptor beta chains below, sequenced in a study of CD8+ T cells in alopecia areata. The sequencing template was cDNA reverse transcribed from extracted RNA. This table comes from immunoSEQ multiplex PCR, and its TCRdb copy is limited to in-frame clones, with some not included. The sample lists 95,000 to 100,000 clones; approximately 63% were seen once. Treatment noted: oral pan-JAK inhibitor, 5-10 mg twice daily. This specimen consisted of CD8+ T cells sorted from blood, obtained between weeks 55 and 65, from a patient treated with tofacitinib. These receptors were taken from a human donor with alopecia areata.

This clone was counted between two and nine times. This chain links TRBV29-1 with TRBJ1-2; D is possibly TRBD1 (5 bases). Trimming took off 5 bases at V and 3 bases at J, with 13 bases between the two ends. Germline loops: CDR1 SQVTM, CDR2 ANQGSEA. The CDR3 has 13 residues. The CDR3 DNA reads TGCAGCGTTCTCAGGGAACTTGACTATGGCTACACCTTC. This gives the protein CSVLRELDYGYTF. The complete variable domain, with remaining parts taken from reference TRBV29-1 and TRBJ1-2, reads SAVISQKPSRDICQRGTSLTIQCQVDSQVTMMFWYRQQPGQSLTLIATANQGSEATYESGFVIDKFPISRPNLTFSTLTVSNMSPEDSSIYLCSVLRELDYGYTFGSGTRLTVV.

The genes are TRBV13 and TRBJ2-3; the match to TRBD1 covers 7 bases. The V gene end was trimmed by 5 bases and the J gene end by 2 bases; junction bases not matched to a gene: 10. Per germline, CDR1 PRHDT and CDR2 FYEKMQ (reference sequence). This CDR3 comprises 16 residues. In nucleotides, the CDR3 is TGTGCCAGCAGCCCCGGGACAGTTGCCCCCACAGATACGCAGTATTTT. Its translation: CASSPGTVAPTDTQYF.

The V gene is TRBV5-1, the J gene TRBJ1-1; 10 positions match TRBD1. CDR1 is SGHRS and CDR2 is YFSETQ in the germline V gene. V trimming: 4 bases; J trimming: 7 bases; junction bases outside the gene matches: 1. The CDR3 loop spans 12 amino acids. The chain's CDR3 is CASSGDRGEAFF. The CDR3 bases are TGCGCCAGCAGCGGGGACAGGGGTGAAGCTTTCTTT.

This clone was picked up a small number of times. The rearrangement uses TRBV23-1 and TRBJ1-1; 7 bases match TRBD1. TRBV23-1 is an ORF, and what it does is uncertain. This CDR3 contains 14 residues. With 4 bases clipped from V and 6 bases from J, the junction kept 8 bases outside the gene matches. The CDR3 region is CASSLRGGSAEAFF. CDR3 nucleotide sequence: TGCGCCAGCAGTCTCAGGGGGGGGAGTGCTGAAGCTTTCTTT.

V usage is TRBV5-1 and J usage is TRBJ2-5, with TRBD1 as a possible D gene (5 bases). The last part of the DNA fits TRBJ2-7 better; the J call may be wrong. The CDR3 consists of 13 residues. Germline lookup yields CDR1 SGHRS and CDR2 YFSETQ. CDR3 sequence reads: CASSLVQGLEQYF. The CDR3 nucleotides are TGCGCCAGCAGCTTAGTCCAGGGTCTCGAGCAGTACTTC.

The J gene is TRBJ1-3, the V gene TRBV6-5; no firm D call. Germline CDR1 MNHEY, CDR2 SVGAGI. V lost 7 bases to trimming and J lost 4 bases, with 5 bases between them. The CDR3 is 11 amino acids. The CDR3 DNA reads TGTGCCAGCAAATCCGGAAACACCATATATTTT. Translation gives CASKSGNTIYF.

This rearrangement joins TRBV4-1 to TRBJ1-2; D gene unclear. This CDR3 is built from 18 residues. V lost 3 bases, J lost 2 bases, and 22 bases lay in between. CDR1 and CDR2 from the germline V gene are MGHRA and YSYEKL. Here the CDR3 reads CASSHEDFGEEGNYGYTF. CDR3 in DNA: TGCGCCAGCAGCCACGAGGATTTTGGGGAGGAAGGAAACTATGGCTACACCTTC.

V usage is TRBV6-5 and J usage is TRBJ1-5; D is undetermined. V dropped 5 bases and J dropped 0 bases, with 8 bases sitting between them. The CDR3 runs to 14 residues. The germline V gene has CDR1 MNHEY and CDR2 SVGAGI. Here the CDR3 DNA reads TGTGCCAGCAGTGGAGGTTATAGCAATCAGCCCCAGCATTTT. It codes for CASSGGYSNQPQHF.

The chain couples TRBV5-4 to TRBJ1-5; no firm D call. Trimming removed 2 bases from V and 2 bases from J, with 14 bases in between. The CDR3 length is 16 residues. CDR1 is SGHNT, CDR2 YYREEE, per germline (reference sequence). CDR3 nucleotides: TGTGCCAGCAGCTTCTCCGGCGCAGGAGGCAATCAGCCCCAGCATTTT. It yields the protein CASSFSGAGGNQPQHF.

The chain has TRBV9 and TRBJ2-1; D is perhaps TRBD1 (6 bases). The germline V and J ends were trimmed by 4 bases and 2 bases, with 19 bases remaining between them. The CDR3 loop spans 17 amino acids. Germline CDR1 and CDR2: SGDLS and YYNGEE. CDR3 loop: CASSLSLQGGAYNEQFF. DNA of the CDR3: TGTGCCAGCAGCTTGAGCTTACAGGGTGGCGCCTACAATGAGCAGTTCTTC.

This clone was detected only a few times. In DNA form, the CDR3 reads TGTGCCAGCAGCAAACTAGCGGGGGGGCTCAATGAGCAGTTCTTC. Encoded protein: CASSKLAGGLNEQFF. V is TRBV7-9 and J is TRBJ2-1, with TRBD2 matching over 13 bases. The CDR3 contains 15 residues. Germline CDR1 reads SEHNR; CDR2 reads FQNEAQ (reference sequence). The junction had 4 bases not matched to a gene; V was cut back by 5 bases and J by 6 bases. Supplemented by reference TRBV7-9 and TRBJ2-1, the full variable domain reads DTGVSQNPRHKITKRGQNVTFRCDPISEHNRLYWYRQTLGQGPEFLTYFQNEAQLEKSRLLSDRFSAERPKGSFSTLEIQRTEQGDSAMYLCASSKLAGGLNEQFFGPGTRLTVL.

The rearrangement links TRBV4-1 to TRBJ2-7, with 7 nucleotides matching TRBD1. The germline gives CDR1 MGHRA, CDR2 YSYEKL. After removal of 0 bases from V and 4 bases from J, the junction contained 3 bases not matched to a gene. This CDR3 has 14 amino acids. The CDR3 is CASSQDRQGYEQYF. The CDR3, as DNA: TGCGCCAGCAGCCAAGATCGACAGGGATACGAGCAGTACTTC.

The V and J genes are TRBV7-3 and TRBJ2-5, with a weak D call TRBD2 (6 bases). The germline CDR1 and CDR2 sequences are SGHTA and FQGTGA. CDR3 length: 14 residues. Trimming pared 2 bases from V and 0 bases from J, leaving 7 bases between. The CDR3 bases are TGTGCCAGCAGCTTAGGGGACTACCAAGAGACCCAGTACTTC. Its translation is CASSLGDYQETQYF. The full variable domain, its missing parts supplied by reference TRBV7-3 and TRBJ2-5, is GAGVSQTPSNKVTEKGKYVELRCDPISGHTALYWYRQSLGQGPEFLIYFQGTGAADDSGLPNDRFFAVRPEGSVSTLKIQRTERGDSAVYLCASSLGDYQETQYFGPGTRLLVL.

The CDR3 DNA reads TGTGCCAGCTCACCCACAGGGGTGATCCCCGACTATGGCTACACCTTC. Translating it yields CASSPTGVIPDYGYTF. The chain combines TRBV18 with TRBJ1-2; TRBD1 matches at 7 bases. Germline-derived CDR1 and CDR2 are KGHSH and LQKENI. This CDR3 contains 16 residues. The J segment lost 3 bases and the V segment lost 3 bases, leaving 10 bases of the junction unmatched.

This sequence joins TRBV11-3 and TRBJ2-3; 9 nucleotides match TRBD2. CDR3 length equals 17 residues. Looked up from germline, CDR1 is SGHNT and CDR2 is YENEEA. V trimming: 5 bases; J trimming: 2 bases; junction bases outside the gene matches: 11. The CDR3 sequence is CASSTPWTSEDTDTQYF. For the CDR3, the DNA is TGTGCCAGCAGCACCCCATGGACTAGCGAGGACACAGATACGCAGTATTTT.

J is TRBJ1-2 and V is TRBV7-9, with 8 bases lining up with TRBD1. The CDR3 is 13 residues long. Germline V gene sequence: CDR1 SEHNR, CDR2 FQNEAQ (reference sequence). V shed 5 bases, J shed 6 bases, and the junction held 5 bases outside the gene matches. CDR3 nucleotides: TGTGCCAGCAGCCTCGGGACAGGAAATGGCTACACCTTC. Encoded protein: CASSLGTGNGYTF.

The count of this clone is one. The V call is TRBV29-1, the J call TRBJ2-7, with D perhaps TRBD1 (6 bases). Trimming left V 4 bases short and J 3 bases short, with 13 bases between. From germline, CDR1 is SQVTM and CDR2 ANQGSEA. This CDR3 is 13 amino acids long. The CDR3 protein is CSVGLQGHYEQYF. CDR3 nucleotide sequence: TGCAGCGTTGGTCTGCAGGGGCACTACGAGCAGTACTTC.

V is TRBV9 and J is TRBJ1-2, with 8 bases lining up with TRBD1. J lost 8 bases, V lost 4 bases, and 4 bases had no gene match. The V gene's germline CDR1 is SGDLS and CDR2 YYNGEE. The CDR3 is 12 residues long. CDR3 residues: CASSSRTGGYTF. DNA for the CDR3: TGTGCCAGCAGCAGCCGGACAGGGGGCTACACCTTC.

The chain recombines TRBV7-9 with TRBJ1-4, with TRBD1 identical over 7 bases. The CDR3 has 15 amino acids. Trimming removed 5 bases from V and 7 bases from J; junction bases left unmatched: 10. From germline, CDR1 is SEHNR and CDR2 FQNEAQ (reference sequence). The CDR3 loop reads CASSPRDSRGEKLFF. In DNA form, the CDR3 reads TGTGCCAGCAGCCCCCGGGACAGTCGGGGTGAAAAACTGTTTTTT.